Listed here are 27 T cell receptor beta chains from one sample, sequenced in a study of T cells in placental villitis. Their specific antigens are unknown. This was the immunoSEQ v4 assay. The assay was immunoSEQ multiplex PCR, and TCRdb's table has in-frame clones only and misses some. Among more than 700 clones listed, 85% to 90% were seen once. Study-level results: Median clonality was around 0.05 in villitis of unknown etiology placentae versus about 0.006 in controls.

Sample: placental tissue containing maternal and fetal cells. The receptors were sampled from a human patient with villitis of unknown etiology; the placental T cells may come from both mother and fetus.

The chain recombines TRBV6-5 with TRBJ1-5, with D perhaps matching TRBD1 (6 bases). The length of the CDR3 is 14 residues. With 5 bases removed from V and 4 bases from J, the gap between germline ends came to 12 bases. CDR1 is MNHEY, CDR2 SVGAGI, per germline. DNA for the CDR3: TGTGCCAGCAGTCCGGGAGGGGGGAATCAGCCCCAGCATTTT. It specifies CASSPGGGNQPQHF.

The V gene is TRBV7-6, the J gene TRBJ2-7; a weak D match, TRBD1 (6 bases). This CDR3 region has 16 residues. V shed 4 bases and J shed 2 bases, with 18 bases lying between them. The germline V gene encodes CDR1 SGHVS and CDR2 FNYEAQ. The CDR3 DNA sequence: TGTGCCAGCAGCTGGGGGCAAGGACACCCGCCCTACGAGCAGTACTTC. Translating it yields CASSWGQGHPPYEQYF.

The chain is built from TRBV6-1 and TRBJ1-6; 9 nucleotides align to TRBD1. Germline values: CDR1 MNHNS, CDR2 SASEGT. This CDR3 region has 15 residues. The trim removed 1 base at V and 7 bases at J, leaving 2 bases unmatched. The CDR3: CASSEEGQGNSPLHF. CDR3 sequence (DNA): TGTGCCAGCAGTGAAGAAGGACAGGGGAATTCACCCCTCCACTTT.

This rearrangement joins TRBV25-1 to TRBJ2-7; TRBD1 aligns across 10 bases. This CDR3 contains 13 residues. V shed 10 bases, J shed 2 bases, and the junction held 5 bases outside the gene matches. Germline CDR1 MGHDK, CDR2 SYGVNS. The CDR3 sequence is CATRTGGTYEQYF. The CDR3 DNA sequence: TGTGCCACCCGGACAGGGGGAACCTACGAGCAGTACTTC.

This clone has a single count. DNA for the CDR3: TGCGCCAGCAGTGATGGGGCAGAAGCTTTCTTT. It codes for CASSDGAEAFF. This chain connects TRBV10-2 to TRBJ1-1; tentative D call: TRBD1 (5 bases). Between the trimmed V and J ends, which lost 3 bases and 8 bases, there was a span of 7 bases. Germline V gene data show CDR1 as WSHSY and CDR2 as SAAADI. CDR3 size: 11 residues.

The chain combines TRBV6-5 with TRBJ2-1; 11 bases fit TRBD2. Germline V CDR1 and CDR2: MNHEY, SVGAGI. The CDR3 has 14 amino acids. V shed 7 bases and J 9 bases; nucleotides not matched to a gene: 8. CDR3 loop: CASISGGARSEQFF. The CDR3 coding sequence is TGTGCCAGCATTAGCGGGGGGGCTAGGAGTGAGCAGTTCTTC.

For this clone: At the DNA level, this CDR3 is encoded by other sequences in the same sample as well. The chain employs TRBV7-9 and TRBJ2-7, with D perhaps TRBD1 (6 bases). The CDR3 is 13 amino acids. CDR1 and CDR2 (germline): SEHNR, FQNEAQ (reference sequence). Between the trimmed V and J ends, which lost 5 bases and 4 bases, there was a span of 12 bases. The CDR3 region has the DNA TGTGCCAGCAGCCGAGGACAGATTTACGAGCAGTACTTC. The encoded protein is CASSRGQIYEQYF. The variable domain in full, completed from reference TRBV7-9 and TRBJ2-7, reads DTGVSQNPRHKITKRGQNVTFRCDPISEHNRLYWYRQTLGQGPEFLTYFQNEAQLEKSRLLSDRFSAERPKGSFSTLEIQRTEQGDSAMYLCASSRGQIYEQYFGPGTRLTVT.

The chain links TRBV3-1 (or the pseudogene TRBV3-2) to TRBJ1-3; D gene ambiguous. With 0 bases removed from V and 3 bases from J, the gap between germline ends came to 12 bases. This CDR3 has 16 residues. Germline values: CDR1 LGHDT, CDR2 YNNKEL (reference sequence). The chain's CDR3 is CASSQDVRVGGNTIYF. In DNA, the CDR3 is TGTGCCAGCAGCCAAGACGTCCGGGTGGGTGGAAACACCATATATTTT.

The chain carries TRBV5-8 and TRBJ2-3; 14 bases line up with TRBD2. The germline CDR1 and CDR2 sequences are SGHTS and YDEGEE. The CDR3 loop spans 16 amino acids. With 4 bases clipped from V and 3 bases from J, the junction kept 4 bases outside the gene matches. CDR3 protein: CASSIGTSGSTDTQYF. The CDR3 DNA follows: TGTGCCAGCAGCATCGGGACTAGCGGGAGTACAGATACGCAGTATTTT.

The chain joins TRBV10-2 to TRBJ2-3, with a weak D call TRBD2 (5 bases). V was cut by 2 bases and J by 1 base, with 7 bases left in between. The germline CDR1 and CDR2 sequences are WSHSY and SAAADI. The CDR3 runs 14 residues. Written as DNA, the CDR3 is TGCGCCAGCAGTGAGAACGGGGGCACAGATACGCAGTATTTT. Protein: CASSENGGTDTQYF.

The chain couples TRBV6-1 to TRBJ1-4, with 9 bases matching TRBD1. V lost 2 bases and J lost 8; bases outside the gene matches: 12. The length of the CDR3 is 17 residues. Germline loops: CDR1 MNHNS, CDR2 SASEGT. CDR3 residues: CASSELEGTGPREKLFF. The CDR3 coding sequence is TGTGCCAGCAGTGAATTAGAGGGGACAGGGCCACGGGAAAAACTGTTTTTT.

This clone was recorded once. V is TRBV29-1 and J is TRBJ2-1; TRBD2 agrees at 8 bases. The CDR3 length is 12 residues. In germline, CDR1 is SQVTM, CDR2 ANQGSEA. The CDR3 DNA reads TGCAGAGTCGGGAGGGCCAATAATGAGCAGTTCTTC. It yields the protein CRVGRANNEQFF.

The chain carries TRBV18 and TRBJ1-1, with 7 bases lining up with TRBD1. The CDR3 has 13 residues. The ends lost 5 bases at V and 5 bases at J; junction bases unmatched: 5. The germline gives CDR1 KGHSH, CDR2 LQKENI. The CDR3 coding sequence is TGTGCCAGCTCATCGGACAGGAGGACTGAAGCTTTCTTT. Translated: CASSSDRRTEAFF.

The V and J genes are TRBV19 and TRBJ2-7; either TRBD1 or TRBD2 may supply D (5 bases each). Trimming removed 4 bases at V and 6 bases at J, with 16 bases between. This CDR3 region has 14 residues. CDR1 is LNHDA and CDR2 is SQIVND in the germline V gene (reference sequence). This CDR3 reads CASSTIGDGGEQYF. CDR3 sequence (DNA): TGTGCCAGTAGTACTATAGGGGACGGTGGCGAGCAGTACTTC.

V gene TRBV5-1 combines with J gene TRBJ2-1; D may be TRBD2 (5 bases). CDR1 and CDR2 from the germline V gene are SGHRS and YFSETQ. CDR3 length: 15 residues. V was cut by 1 base and J by 0 bases, with 8 bases left in between. CDR3 protein: CASSLQADSYNEQFF. The CDR3 DNA reads TGCGCCAGCAGCTTGCAAGCGGACTCCTACAATGAGCAGTTCTTC.

V and J are TRBV28 and TRBJ2-7; D unresolved. CDR1 is MDHEN, CDR2 SYDVKM, per germline. This CDR3 is built from 11 residues. With 3 bases removed from V and 4 bases from J, the gap between germline ends came to 4 bases. DNA for the CDR3: TGTGCCAGCAGTTTGTTTTACGAGCAGTACTTC. It translates to CASSLFYEQYF.

This chain uses TRBV3-1 (or the pseudogene TRBV3-2) with TRBJ2-4; D unclear. V was pared by 0 bases and J by 7 bases, with 10 bases between. Germline CDR1 is LGHDT and CDR2 is YNNKEL (reference sequence). The length of the CDR3 is 14 residues. In nucleotides, the CDR3 is TGTGCCAGCAGCCAAGATGCTAGTCTCAACATTCAGTACTTC. Amino acids: CASSQDASLNIQYF.

The chain carries TRBV5-1 and TRBJ1-1; D ambiguous. V was trimmed by 2 bases and J by 0 bases, leaving 5 bases between them. In germline, CDR1 is SGHRS, CDR2 YFSETQ. This CDR3 is built from 13 residues. CDR3: CASSFQVNTEAFF. The CDR3 DNA sequence: TGCGCCAGCAGCTTCCAGGTGAACACTGAAGCTTTCTTT.

The chain uses TRBV28 and TRBJ2-2; D unresolved. CDR3 size: 15 residues. The V gene's germline CDR1 is MDHEN and CDR2 SYDVKM. Trimming took off 6 bases at V and 4 bases at J, with 15 bases between the two ends. CDR3 loop: CASSPTRTLTGELFF. CDR3 coding DNA: TGTGCCAGCAGCCCTACTCGGACCCTCACCGGGGAGCTGTTTTTT.

The chain carries TRBV20-1 and TRBJ1-5; no reliable D call. Trimming removed 3 bases at V and 2 bases at J, with 14 bases between. There are 15 residues in the CDR3. In germline, CDR1 is DFQATT, CDR2 SNEGSKA (reference sequence). CDR3 region: CSASISPGGNQPQHF. CDR3 nucleotides: TGCAGTGCTAGTATCTCCCCCGGGGGCAATCAGCCCCAGCATTTT.

This sequence joins TRBV10-2 and TRBJ2-3; 16 positions agree with TRBD2. The CDR3 has 17 residues. V lost 0 bases to trimming and J lost 6 bases; unmatched junction nucleotides: 3. Per the germline V gene, CDR1 is WSHSY and CDR2 is SAAADI. The CDR3 loop reads CASSESAGLAGGDTQYF. CDR3 bases: TGCGCCAGCAGTGAGTCGGCGGGACTAGCGGGGGGGGATACGCAGTATTTT.

To note about this clone: Other DNA sequences in this specimen translate into the identical CDR3. The V and J genes are TRBV6-6 and TRBJ2-5; 11 bases match TRBD2. The CDR3 is made up of 13 amino acids. Germline assignment: CDR1 MNHNY and CDR2 SVGAGI (reference sequence). Unmatched junction bases numbered 0, after V lost 5 bases and J lost 4 bases. The CDR3 loop is CASSGTSGETQYF. As DNA, the CDR3 is TGTGCCAGCAGTGGGACTAGCGGAGAGACCCAGTACTTC.

This clone was seen a handful of times. This rearrangement joins TRBV24-1 to TRBJ1-2; D possibly corresponds to TRBD1 (5 bases). The CDR3 consists of 15 residues. V lost 4 bases, J lost 7 bases, and 18 bases lay in between. Germline V gives CDR1 KGHDR, CDR2 SFDVKD. CDR3 nucleotides: TGTGCCACCAGTGAAGCGGGGCAGGGAAGTTTTGGCTACACCTTC. It specifies CATSEAGQGSFGYTF.

This chain connects TRBV10-3 to TRBJ2-7; TRBD1 agrees at 10 bases. This CDR3 spans 12 amino acids. Germline lookup yields CDR1 ENHRY and CDR2 SYGVKD. V dropped 6 bases and J dropped 5; count of bases not matched to a gene: 1. The CDR3 reads CAISGTGDEQYF. For the CDR3, the DNA is TGTGCCATCAGCGGGACAGGGGACGAGCAGTACTTC.

The rearrangement links TRBV19 to TRBJ2-7; D is unclear. The CDR3 runs to 13 residues. Germline lookup yields CDR1 LNHDA and CDR2 SQIVND (reference sequence). Trimming stripped 1 base from V and 3 bases from J, with 7 bases between. The chain's CDR3 is CASSIALLYEQYF. CDR3 DNA: TGTGCCAGTAGTATAGCCCTTCTCTACGAGCAGTACTTC.

This clone was observed a single time. The V and J genes are TRBV19 and TRBJ2-1; D may match TRBD1 or TRBD2 (5 bases each). The CDR3 length is 15 residues. Trimming removed 0 bases from V and 9 bases from J, with 15 bases in between. The germline CDR1 and CDR2 sequences are LNHDA and SQIVND (reference sequence). CDR3 region: CASSIESGWGSEQFF. Written as DNA, the CDR3 is TGTGCCAGTAGTATAGAGTCGGGGTGGGGCAGTGAGCAGTTCTTC. Together with reference TRBV19 and TRBJ2-1, the CDR3 gives the full variable domain: DGGITQSPKYLFRKEGQNVTLSCEQNLNHDAMYWYRQDPGQGLRLIYYSQIVNDFQKGDIAEGYSVSREKKESFPLTVTSAQKNPTAFYLCASSIESGWGSEQFFGPGTRLTVL.

The V call is TRBV25-1, the J call TRBJ1-1, with 9 positions matching TRBD1. The CDR3 length is 13 residues. Losses at the gene ends were 6 bases for V and 5 bases for J; bases not matched to a gene: 4. The germline V gene encodes CDR1 MGHDK and CDR2 SYGVNS. Here the CDR3 reads CASSLGTGTEAFF. CDR3 coding DNA: TGTGCCAGCAGCCTCGGGACAGGGACTGAAGCTTTCTTT.